Each of the 4 T cell receptor beta chains below was sequenced from the same sample in a study of human CD4 T cells and Enterobacteriaceae. The memory gate held CD4+ cells that were not CD45RA+CCR7+CD95- naive cells, over 98% pure. The repertoire was sequenced with immunoSEQ multiplex PCR; TCRdb's copy has only in-frame clones and lacks some. The sample comprises approximately 26,000 clones, more than 80% of which are singletons, and around 0.91% rests with the top ten. Source material: memory CD4+ T cells from blood. Receptors were obtained from a human donor in good health.

The chain recombines TRBV10-3 with TRBJ1-3, with D possibly matching TRBD1 (6 bases). The ends were cut back, 6 bases at V and 6 bases at J, with 15 bases in the middle. This CDR3 region has 14 residues. The germline gives CDR1 ENHRY, CDR2 SYGVKD. Written as DNA, the CDR3 is TGTGCCATCAGGGCCGCTACAGGGCTAAACACCATATATTTT. Protein: CAIRAATGLNTIYF.

This rearrangement joins TRBV6-1 to TRBJ1-1; no clear D gene. This CDR3 is 14 amino acids long. Germline CDR1 MNHNS, CDR2 SASEGT. The V gene lost 6 bases and the J gene lost 0 bases, with 11 bases spanning the gap. The CDR3 is CASRVTVMNTEAFF. In DNA form, the CDR3 reads TGTGCCAGCAGAGTAACAGTCATGAACACTGAAGCTTTCTTT.

This clone is a singleton in its sample. The J gene is TRBJ2-7, the V gene TRBV5-6; TRBD2 aligns across 9 bases. J gave up 5 bases and V 2 bases, and 8 bases lay outside the gene matches. Germline assignment: CDR1 SGHDT and CDR2 YYEEEE. The CDR3 is 15 amino acids. The CDR3 region has the DNA TGTGCCAGCAGCTTACCGGGACTAGCTACACACGAGCAGTACTTC. Translated: CASSLPGLATHEQYF.

The chain joins TRBV5-1 to TRBJ2-1, with 9 bases that match TRBD2. Unmatched junction bases numbered 7, after V lost 4 bases and J lost 5 bases. The length of the CDR3 is 15 residues. Germline loops: CDR1 SGHRS, CDR2 YFSETQ. This chain's CDR3 is CASSKGLALNNEQFF. The CDR3 DNA reads as TGCGCCAGCAGCAAAGGACTAGCGCTAAACAATGAGCAGTTCTTC.